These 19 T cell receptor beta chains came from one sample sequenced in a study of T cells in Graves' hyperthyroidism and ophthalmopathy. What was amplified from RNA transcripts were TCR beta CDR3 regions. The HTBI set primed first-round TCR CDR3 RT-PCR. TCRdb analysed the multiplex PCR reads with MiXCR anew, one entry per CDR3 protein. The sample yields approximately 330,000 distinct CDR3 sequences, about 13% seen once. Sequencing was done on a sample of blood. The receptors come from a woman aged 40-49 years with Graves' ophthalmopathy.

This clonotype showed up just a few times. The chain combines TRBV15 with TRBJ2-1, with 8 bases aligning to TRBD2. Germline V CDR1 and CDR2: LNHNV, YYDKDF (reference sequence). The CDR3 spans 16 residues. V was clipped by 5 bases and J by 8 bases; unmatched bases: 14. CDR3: CATSARTSPRVDEQFF. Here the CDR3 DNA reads TGTGCCACCAGCGCGCGGACTAGCCCGCGGGTCGATGAGCAGTTCTTC.

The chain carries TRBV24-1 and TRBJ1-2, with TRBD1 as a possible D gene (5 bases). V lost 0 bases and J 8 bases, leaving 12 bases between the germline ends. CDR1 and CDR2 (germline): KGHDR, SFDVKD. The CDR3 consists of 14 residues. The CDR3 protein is CATSDLGGTGGYTF. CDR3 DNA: TGTGCCACCAGTGATTTGGGTGGGACTGGCGGCTACACCTTC.

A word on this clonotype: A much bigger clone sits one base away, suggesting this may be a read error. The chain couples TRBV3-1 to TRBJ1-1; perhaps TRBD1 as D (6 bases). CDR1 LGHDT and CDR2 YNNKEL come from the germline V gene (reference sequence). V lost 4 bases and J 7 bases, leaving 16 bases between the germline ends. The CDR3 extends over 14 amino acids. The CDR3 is CASSLRQAGVEAFF. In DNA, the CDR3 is TGTGCCAGCAGCCTCAGACAGGCAGGAGTTGAAGCTTTCTTT.

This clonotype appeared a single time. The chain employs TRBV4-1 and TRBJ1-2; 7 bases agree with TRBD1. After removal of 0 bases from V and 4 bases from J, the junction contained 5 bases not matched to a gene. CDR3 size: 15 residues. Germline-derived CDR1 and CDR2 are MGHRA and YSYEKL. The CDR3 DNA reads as TGCGCCAGCAGCCAAGATCCGACAGGGAGCTATGGCTACACCTTC. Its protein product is CASSQDPTGSYGYTF.

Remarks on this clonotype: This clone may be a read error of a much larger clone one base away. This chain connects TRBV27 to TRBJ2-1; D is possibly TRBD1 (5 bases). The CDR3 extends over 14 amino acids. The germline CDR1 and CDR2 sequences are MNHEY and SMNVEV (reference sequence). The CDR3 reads CASNPLRGAREQCF. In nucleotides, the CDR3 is TGTGCCAGCAATCCCTTACGTGGGGCGCGTGAGCAGTGCTTC.

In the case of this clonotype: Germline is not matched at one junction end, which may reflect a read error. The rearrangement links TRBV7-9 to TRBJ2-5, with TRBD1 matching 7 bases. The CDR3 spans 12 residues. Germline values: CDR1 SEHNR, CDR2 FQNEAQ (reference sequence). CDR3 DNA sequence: TGTGCCAGCAGCAAGGGACAGACCTTTGTGAACTTC. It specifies CASSKGQTFVNF.

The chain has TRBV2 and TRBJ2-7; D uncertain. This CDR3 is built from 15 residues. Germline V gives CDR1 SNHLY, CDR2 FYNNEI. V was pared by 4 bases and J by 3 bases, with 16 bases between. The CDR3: CASSVVAFLVYEQYF. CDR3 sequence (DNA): TGTGCCAGCAGTGTTGTTGCCTTTTTGGTCTACGAGCAGTACTTC.

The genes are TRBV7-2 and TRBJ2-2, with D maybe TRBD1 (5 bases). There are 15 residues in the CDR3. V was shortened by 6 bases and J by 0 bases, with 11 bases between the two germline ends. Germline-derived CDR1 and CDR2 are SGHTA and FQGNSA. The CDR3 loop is CASRYDSTNTGELFF. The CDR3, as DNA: TGTGCCAGCAGATACGACAGTACGAACACCGGGGAGCTGTTTTTT.

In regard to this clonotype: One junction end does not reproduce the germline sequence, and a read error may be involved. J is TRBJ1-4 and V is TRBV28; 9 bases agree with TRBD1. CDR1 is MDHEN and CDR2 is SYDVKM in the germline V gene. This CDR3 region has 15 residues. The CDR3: CAGRSIQGAFEKLFF. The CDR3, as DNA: TGTGCCGGCAGGTCGATACAGGGGGCATTTGAAAAACTGTTTTTT.

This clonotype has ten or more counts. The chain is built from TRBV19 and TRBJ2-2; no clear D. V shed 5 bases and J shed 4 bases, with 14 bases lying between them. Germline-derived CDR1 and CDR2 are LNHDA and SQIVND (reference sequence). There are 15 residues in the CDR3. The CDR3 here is CASSRGRSGTGELFF. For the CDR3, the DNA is TGTGCCAGTAGTCGAGGACGGTCGGGCACCGGGGAGCTGTTTTTT.

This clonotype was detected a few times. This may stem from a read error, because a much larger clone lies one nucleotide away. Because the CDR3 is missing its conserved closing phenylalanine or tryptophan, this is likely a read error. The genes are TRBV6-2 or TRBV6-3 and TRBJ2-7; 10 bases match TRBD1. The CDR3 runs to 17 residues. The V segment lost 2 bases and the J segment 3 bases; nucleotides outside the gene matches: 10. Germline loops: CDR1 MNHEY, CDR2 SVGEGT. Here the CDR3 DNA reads TGTGCCAGCAGTTACCTACAAGGACAGGGGGTAGGCTACGAGCAGTACTAC. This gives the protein CASSYLQGQGVGYEQYY.

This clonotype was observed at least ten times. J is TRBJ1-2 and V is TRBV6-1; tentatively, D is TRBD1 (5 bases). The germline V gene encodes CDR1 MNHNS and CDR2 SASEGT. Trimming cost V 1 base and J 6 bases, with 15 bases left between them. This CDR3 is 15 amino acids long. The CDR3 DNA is TGTGCCAGCAGTGAAGAGACCAGGGCGTGGAATGGCTACACCTTC. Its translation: CASSEETRAWNGYTF.

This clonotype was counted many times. The CDR3 spells CASSEAGPYTEAFF. The DNA of the CDR3 is TGTGCCAGCAGTGAAGCGGGGCCATACACTGAAGCTTTCTTT. The rearrangement links TRBV6-1 to TRBJ1-1; possible D gene TRBD1, 5 bases. Trimming pared 0 bases from V and 3 bases from J, leaving 8 bases between. The CDR3 is 14 amino acids. Looked up from germline, CDR1 is MNHNS and CDR2 is SASEGT.

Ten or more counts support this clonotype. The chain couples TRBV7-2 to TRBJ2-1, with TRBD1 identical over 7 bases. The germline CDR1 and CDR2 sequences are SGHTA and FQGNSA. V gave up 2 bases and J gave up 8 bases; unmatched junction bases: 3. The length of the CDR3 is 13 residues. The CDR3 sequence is CASSLRTGDEQFF. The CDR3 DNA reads TGTGCCAGCAGCTTAAGGACAGGCGATGAGCAGTTCTTC.

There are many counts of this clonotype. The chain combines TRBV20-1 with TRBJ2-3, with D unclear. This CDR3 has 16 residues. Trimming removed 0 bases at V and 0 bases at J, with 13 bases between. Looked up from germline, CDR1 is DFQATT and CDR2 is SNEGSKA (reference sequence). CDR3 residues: CSARDSTFASTDTQYF. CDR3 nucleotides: TGCAGTGCTAGAGATAGTACTTTCGCAAGCACAGATACGCAGTATTTT.

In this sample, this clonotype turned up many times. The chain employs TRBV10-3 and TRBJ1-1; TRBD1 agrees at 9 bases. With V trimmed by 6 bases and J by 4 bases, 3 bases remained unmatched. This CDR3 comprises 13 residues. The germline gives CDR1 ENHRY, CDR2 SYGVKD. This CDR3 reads CAIRGQGSTEAFF. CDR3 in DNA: TGTGCCATCAGAGGACAGGGGTCCACTGAAGCTTTCTTT.

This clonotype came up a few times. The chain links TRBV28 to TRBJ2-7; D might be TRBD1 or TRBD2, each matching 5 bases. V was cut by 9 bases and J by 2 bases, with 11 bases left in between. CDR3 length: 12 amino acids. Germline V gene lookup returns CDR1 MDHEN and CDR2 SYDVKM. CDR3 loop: CASSRGPYEQYF. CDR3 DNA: TGTGCCAGTTCTCGGGGCCCCTACGAGCAGTACTTC.

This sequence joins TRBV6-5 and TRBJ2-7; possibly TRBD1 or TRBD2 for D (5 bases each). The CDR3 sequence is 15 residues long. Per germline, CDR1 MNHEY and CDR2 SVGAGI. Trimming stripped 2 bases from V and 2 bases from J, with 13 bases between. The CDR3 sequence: CASSYVGREPYEQYF. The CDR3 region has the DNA TGTGCCAGCAGTTACGTCGGCAGGGAGCCCTACGAGCAGTACTTC.

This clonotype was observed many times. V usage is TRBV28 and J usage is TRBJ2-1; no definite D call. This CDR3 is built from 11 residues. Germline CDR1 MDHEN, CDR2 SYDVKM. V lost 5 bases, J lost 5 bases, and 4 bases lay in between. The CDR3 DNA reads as TGTGCCAGCAGTCTTAACAATGAGCAGTTCTTC. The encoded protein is CASSLNNEQFF.